The 9 T cell receptor beta chains below all came from one sample that was sequenced in a study of shared clonotypes between healthy human individuals. This table comes from immunoSEQ multiplex PCR, and its TCRdb copy is limited to in-frame clones, with some not included. Among 400,000 to 600,000 clones listed, 95% to 97% were seen once. The sample consisted of naive CD4+ T cells sorted from blood. The subset is: CD45RA+ positively selected. These receptor sequences come from a woman in her twenties or thirties in good health.

This chain joins TRBV10-1 and TRBJ2-7, with 9 bases matching TRBD1. The CDR3 length is 13 residues. V was clipped by 6 bases and J by 5 bases; unmatched bases: 5. Germline loops: CDR1 WNHNN, CDR2 SYGVQD (reference sequence). CDR3 sequence: CASSRDRANEQYF. In nucleotides, the CDR3 is TGCGCCAGCAGCCGGGACAGGGCCAACGAGCAGTACTTC.

The chain combines TRBV6-5 with TRBJ2-1; perhaps TRBD2 as D (6 bases). V lost 0 bases and J lost 11, with 14 bases in between. The germline gives CDR1 MNHEY, CDR2 SVGAGI. This CDR3 has 14 amino acids. The CDR3 DNA reads TGTGCCAGCAGTTACTCGGGACTCGGGGTCAAGCAGTTCTTC. Amino acids: CASSYSGLGVKQFF.

The CDR3 region has the DNA TGTGCCAGCAGTCGGACAGGAGCTTCTGGGGCCAACGTCCTGACTTTC. Translated: CASSRTGASGANVLTF. The J gene is TRBJ2-6, the V gene TRBV5-6, with TRBD1 matching 7 bases. This CDR3 spans 16 amino acids. V lost 5 bases and J lost 1; bases outside the gene matches: 6. The V gene's germline CDR1 is SGHDT and CDR2 YYEEEE. Based on the CDR3 plus reference TRBV5-6 and TRBJ2-6, the full variable domain is DAGVTQSPTHLIKTRGQQVTLRCSPKSGHDTVSWYQQALGQGPQFIFQYYEEEERQRGNFPDRFSGHQFPNYSSELNVNALLLGDSALYLCASSRTGASGANVLTFGAGSRLTVL.

The chain couples TRBV5-8 to TRBJ1-1; 7 bases map to TRBD1. Germline V gene sequence: CDR1 SGHTS, CDR2 YDEGEE. The junction had 10 bases not matched to a gene; V was cut back by 4 bases and J by 7 bases. CDR3 length: 14 residues. DNA of the CDR3: TGTGCCAGCAGCACCGGACAGGCTCGTAGTGAAGCTTTCTTT. Amino acid sequence: CASSTGQARSEAFF.

The chain carries TRBV11-1 and TRBJ2-4; unclear D gene. Trimming took off 11 bases at V and 13 bases at J, with 15 bases between the two ends. CDR1 and CDR2 from the germline V gene are SGHAT and FQDESV (reference sequence). The CDR3 contains 10 residues. Here the CDR3 DNA reads TGTGCCGGCTGTAAGCCCAGCCAGTACTTC. Protein sequence: CAGCKPSQYF.

The V and J genes are TRBV18 and TRBJ1-3; TRBD1 agrees at 9 bases. The CDR3 is 18 residues long. The V and J ends lost 3 bases and 2 bases, in that order; junction bases with no gene match: 11. CDR1 is KGHSH, CDR2 LQKENI, per germline. For the CDR3, the DNA is TGTGCCAGCTCACCTGACAGGGGGACCGGGTTCGCTGGAAACACCATATATTTT. It encodes CASSPDRGTGFAGNTIYF.

The J gene is TRBJ2-7, the V gene TRBV5-6, with TRBD1 matching over 7 bases. Germline CDR1 and CDR2: SGHDT and YYEEEE. The CDR3 contains 14 residues. Trimming took 7 bases from V and 5 from J; bases not matched to a gene: 12. The CDR3 bases are TGTGCCAGCCGAAGGGGGCGTCGGTTAGACGAGCAGTACTTC. Its translation: CASRRGRRLDEQYF.

This chain uses TRBV27 with TRBJ1-2, with D unresolved. V lost 7 bases and J lost 2, with 11 bases in between. Germline loops: CDR1 MNHEY, CDR2 SMNVEV (reference sequence). The CDR3 length is 13 residues. CDR3 sequence reads: CASTAGGNYGYTF. The CDR3 DNA reads TGTGCCAGCACGGCAGGAGGGAACTATGGCTACACCTTC.

This clone came up once. The V call is TRBV7-9, the J call TRBJ1-3; no definite D call. V lost 5 bases and J lost 3, with 2 bases in between. CDR3 size: 11 residues. Germline V gives CDR1 SEHNR, CDR2 FQNEAQ (reference sequence). DNA of the CDR3: TGTGCCAGCAGCCGTGGAAACACCATATATTTT. Its protein is CASSRGNTIYF.